This is a list of T cell receptor beta chains from one sample in a study of beta chain features in type 1 diabetes. Sequencing used immunoSEQ multiplex PCR; TCRdb keeps in-frame clones, though not all of them. The table has about 650,000 clones, over 10% seen once. Sequencing was performed on naive CD4+ T cells from blood. Receptors originate from a man younger than 45 with type 1 diabetes. Each CDR3 is given with its conserved first and last residue. Fields, in order: clone size, J gene, D gene, V gene, CDR3 DNA, CDR3 protein. The D gene is left open where the match is weak. The size of a clone is reported for some rows only, either as once, few or many, or as a class for expanded clones.

-	TRBJ1-4	-	TRBV9	TGTGCCAGCAGCGCTTCCCCGGACACTGAAAAACTGTTTTTT	CASSASPDTEKLFF
-	TRBJ1-6	-	TRBV4-1	TGCGCCAGCAGCCAAGAGGAGTACAGGGTAGGATCACCCCTCCACTTT	CASSQEEYRVGSPLHF
few	TRBJ2-1	TRBD1	TRBV10-3	TGTGCCATCAGTAAGACAGGGGTGGACCAGTTCTTC	CAISKTGVDQFF
-	TRBJ1-1	-	TRBV4-1	TGCGCCAGCAGCCAAGTGGGGAGGAGGGGCCCGGGCACTGAAGCTTTCTTT	CASSQVGRRGPGTEAFF
-	TRBJ2-2	-	TRBV9	TGTGCCAGCAGCGTAGAAGTGACCGGGGAGCTGTTTTTT	CASSVEVTGELFF
-	TRBJ1-4	-	TRBV5-1	TGCGCCAGCAGCTTGCAGGGGTCCAATGAAAAACTGTTTTTT	CASSLQGSNEKLFF
few	TRBJ2-2	-	TRBV9	TGTGCCAGCAGCATGAGCCCCTTAAACACCGGGGAGCTGTTTTTT	CASSMSPLNTGELFF
-	TRBJ2-5	TRBD2	TRBV7-2	TGTGCCAGCAGCCGAGGTTGGGGGGGGAGCCAAGAGACCCAGTACTTC	CASSRGWGGSQETQYF
-	TRBJ1-6	-	TRBV30	TGTGCCTGGAGTGCGAGGGGCTCCTATAATTCACCCCTCCACTTT	CAWSARGSYNSPLHF
-	TRBJ2-5	TRBD2	TRBV7-2	TGTGCCAGCGACCGACAGGGACTAGCGGGGGAGACCCAGTACTTC	CASDRQGLAGETQYF
few	TRBJ2-7	TRBD1	TRBV6-5	TGTGCCAGCAGTAACAGGGGAGAAGCCTACGAGCAGTACTTC	CASSNRGEAYEQYF
few	TRBJ1-6	TRBD1	TRBV7-9	TGTGCCAGCAGCTTGGGGACAGGTGATTCACCCCTCCACTTT	CASSLGTGDSPLHF
-	TRBJ2-1	TRBD1	TRBV2	TGTGCCAGCAGTCCCGGGACAGGGGACAAAGGCAATGAGCAGTTCTTC	CASSPGTGDKGNEQFF
-	TRBJ1-4	TRBD1	TRBV9	TGTGCCAGCAGCGCCGGGACAGGCCAGGGCGAAAAACTGTTTTTT	CASSAGTGQGEKLFF
-	TRBJ1-5	-	TRBV6-1	TGTGCCAGCAGAAATATGAATCAGCCCCAGCATTTT	CASRNMNQPQHF
few	TRBJ2-3	-	TRBV5-1	TGCGCCAGCAGGGAAACAGATACGCAGTATTTT	CASRETDTQYF
few	TRBJ2-1	-	TRBV19	TGTGCCAGTAGTATAGCGGGGGGACAATACAATGAGCAGTTCTTC	CASSIAGGQYNEQFF
few	TRBJ1-5	TRBD1	TRBV19	TGTGCCAGTAGTCAACAGGGGAATCAGCCCCAGCATTTT	CASSQQGNQPQHF
once	TRBJ1-2	-	TRBV7-2	TGTGCCAGCAGCCCCGGGAGGGAATATGGCTACACCTTC	CASSPGREYGYTF
-	TRBJ1-2	TRBD1	TRBV9	TGTGCCAGCAGCGTAGAAGGGGGCGCGAAAGGCTACACCTTC	CASSVEGGAKGYTF
-	TRBJ2-6	-	TRBV7-9	TGTGCCAGCACCCAGTTGGCGGCTGGGGCCAACGTCCTGACTTTC	CASTQLAAGANVLTF
-	TRBJ1-2	-	TRBV15	TGTGCCACCAGCAGAGATTGGCAGGGGACTAACTATGGCTACACCTTC	CATSRDWQGTNYGYTF
-	TRBJ2-7	-	TRBV18	TGTGCCAGCTCACCGACAGGACCGGGGGCGGGAACCTACGAGCAGTACTTC	CASSPTGPGAGTYEQYF
-	TRBJ2-2	TRBD2	TRBV4-3	TGCGCCAGCAGCCTGAGACTAGCGGGGTTGGACACCGGGGAGCTGTTTTTT	CASSLRLAGLDTGELFF
-	TRBJ2-1	-	TRBV6-6	TGTGCCAGCAGTTACTTCAATGAGCAGTTCTTC	CASSYFNEQFF